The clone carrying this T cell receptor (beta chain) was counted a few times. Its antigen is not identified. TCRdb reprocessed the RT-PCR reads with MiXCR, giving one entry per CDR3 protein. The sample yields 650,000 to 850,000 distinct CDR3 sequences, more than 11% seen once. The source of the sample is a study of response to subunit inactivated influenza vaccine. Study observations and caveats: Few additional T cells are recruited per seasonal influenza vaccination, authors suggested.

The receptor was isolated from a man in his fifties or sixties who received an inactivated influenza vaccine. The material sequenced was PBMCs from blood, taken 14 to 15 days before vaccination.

CDR3 sequence reads: CASSQEGTFRPLHF. The CDR3 coding sequence is TGTGCCAGCAGCCAAGAGGGGACATTCCGACCCCTCCACTTT. The gene calls are TRBV4-2 and TRBJ1-6; tentatively, D is TRBD1 (6 bases). V dropped 0 bases and J dropped 12 bases, with 12 bases sitting between them. Per the germline V gene, CDR1 is LGHNA and CDR2 is YNFKEQ. The CDR3 is made up of 14 amino acids.